These 24 T cell receptor beta chains came from one sample sequenced in a study of blood T cell repertoires in COVID-19. Only in-frame clones appear in the TCRdb table, and some are missing; sequencing was by immunoSEQ multiplex PCR. The table lists roughly 200,000 clones, just under 80% of them singletons. The sequenced material came from peripheral blood. The receptors derive from a woman aged 80 or over with active or convalescent COVID-19.

The J gene is TRBJ1-2, the V gene TRBV19; possible D gene TRBD1, 6 bases. There are 15 residues in the CDR3. Germline V gives CDR1 LNHDA, CDR2 SQIVND (reference sequence). V was shortened by 1 base and J by 5 bases, with 14 bases between the two germline ends. CDR3 amino acids: CASSIAPGAPYGYTF. The DNA for the CDR3 is TGTGCCAGTAGTATAGCTCCAGGGGCGCCGTATGGCTACACCTTC.

The chain is built from TRBV28 and TRBJ1-5, with TRBD1 matching over 7 bases. After removal of 5 bases from V and 8 bases from J, the junction contained 12 bases not matched to a gene. The germline gives CDR1 MDHEN, CDR2 SYDVKM. The CDR3 consists of 15 residues. CDR3 coding DNA: TGTGCCAGCAGTCCCGTGAAAGGGACAGCAAAGCCCCAGCATTTT. This codes for CASSPVKGTAKPQHF.

DNA of the CDR3: TGTGCCAGCAGCTACGGGAGTAACACTGAAGCTTTCTTT. Translating gives CASSYGSNTEAFF. V gene TRBV5-4 combines with J gene TRBJ1-1; D gene unclear. V was cut by 3 bases and J by 2 bases, with 8 bases left in between. The CDR3 covers 13 residues. Germline CDR1 is SGHNT and CDR2 is YYREEE (reference sequence).

This clone was found many times. The CDR3 DNA reads TGTGCCAGCAGTCCCCCTGGACAGAGCTATGGCTACACCTTC. Protein sequence: CASSPPGQSYGYTF. V and J are TRBV28 and TRBJ1-2; D possibly corresponds to TRBD1 (6 bases). CDR1 MDHEN and CDR2 SYDVKM come from the germline V gene. V was clipped by 5 bases and J by 4 bases, with 14 bases between them. The CDR3 is 14 residues long.

J is TRBJ2-2 and V is TRBV27; maybe TRBD2 (5 bases). V lost 7 bases to trimming and J lost 5 bases, with 23 bases between them. The CDR3 is 17 residues long. The V gene's germline CDR1 is MNHEY and CDR2 SMNVEV (reference sequence). This CDR3 reads CASTLEAVSSYTGELFF. CDR3 bases: TGTGCCAGCACGTTGGAGGCGGTCAGTTCTTATACCGGGGAGCTGTTTTTT.

The count of this clone is one. The CDR3 sequence is CASSQSGSPLHF. DNA for the CDR3: TGCGCCAGCAGCCAGTCGGGATCACCCCTCCACTTT. The gene calls are TRBV4-3 and TRBJ1-6; D gene unclear. This CDR3 has 12 amino acids. V lost 3 bases and J 10 bases, leaving 7 bases between the germline ends. Germline CDR1 reads LGHNA; CDR2 reads YSLEER.

The J gene is TRBJ2-3, the V gene TRBV10-2; 9 nucleotides match TRBD1. This CDR3 is built from 16 residues. Germline values: CDR1 WSHSY, CDR2 SAAADI. V was pared by 5 bases and J by 1 base, with 7 bases of the junction left unmatched. CDR3 in DNA: TGCGCCAGCAGTTCATTCCGGGACAGGGGCACAGATACGCAGTATTTT. Translating gives CASSSFRDRGTDTQYF.

The rearrangement links TRBV7-2 to TRBJ2-1; D ambiguous. The CDR3 sequence is 13 residues long. Trimming pared 5 bases from V and 5 bases from J, leaving 10 bases between. The germline V gene has CDR1 SGHTA and CDR2 FQGNSA. The CDR3 is CASSVTIDNEQFF. Here the CDR3 DNA reads TGTGCCAGCAGCGTCACTATAGACAATGAGCAGTTCTTC.

J is TRBJ2-7 and V is TRBV11-3, with D possibly matching TRBD1 (6 bases). The CDR3 runs to 14 residues. Germline CDR1 SGHNT, CDR2 YENEEA. Deletions cut 10 bases from V and 6 bases from J, with 22 bases between. The CDR3 loop is CAIEGTNLLPEQYF. CDR3 nucleotides: TGTGCCATTGAGGGGACAAATCTTTTACCCGAGCAGTACTTC.

This clone was detected a few times. The rearrangement uses TRBV18 and TRBJ2-1; the D gene is possibly TRBD2 (6 bases). Trimming took 2 bases from V and 9 from J, leaving 14 bases between them. The CDR3 sequence is 14 residues long. CDR1 is KGHSH and CDR2 is LQKENI in the germline V gene. In DNA form, the CDR3 reads TGTGCCAGCTCACCAACGACGACTAGTCGTGAGCAGTTCTTC. Translated, it gives CASSPTTTSREQFF.

This clone was picked up one time. The V call is TRBV15, the J call TRBJ1-2; TRBD1 matches at 8 bases. The J segment lost 4 bases and the V segment lost 0 bases, leaving 13 bases of the junction unmatched. Germline V gene data show CDR1 as LNHNV and CDR2 as YYDKDF (reference sequence). This CDR3 is 18 amino acids long. The CDR3 region is CATSRDLIQGAEGYGYTF. The DNA of the CDR3 is TGTGCCACCAGCAGAGATCTCATCCAGGGGGCAGAGGGCTATGGCTACACCTTC. The full variable domain, its missing parts supplied by reference TRBV15 and TRBJ1-2, is DAMVIQNPRYQVTQFGKPVTLSCSQTLNHNVMYWYQQKSSQAPKLLFHYYDKDFNNEADTPDNFQSRRPNTSFCFLDIRSPGLGDTAMYLCATSRDLIQGAEGYGYTFGSGTRLTVV.

The rearrangement uses TRBV2 and TRBJ1-5, with D maybe TRBD1 (5 bases). Trimming left V 7 bases short and J 0 bases short, with 16 bases between. Germline-derived CDR1 and CDR2 are SNHLY and FYNNEI. The CDR3 length is 16 residues. Written as DNA, the CDR3 is TGTGCCAGCAAGGGTCAGGGAGGGGTTAGCAATCAGCCCCAGCATTTT. Its translation: CASKGQGGVSNQPQHF. Full variable domain (remainder filled in from reference TRBV2 and TRBJ1-5): EPEVTQTPSHQVTQMGQEVILRCVPISNHLYFYWYRQILGQKVEFLVSFYNNEISEKSEIFDDQFSVERPDGSNFTLKIRSTKLEDSAMYFCASKGQGGVSNQPQHFGDGTRLSIL.

The chain joins TRBV6-1 to TRBJ1-2; D is undetermined. Germline V gene sequence: CDR1 MNHNS, CDR2 SASEGT. The CDR3 runs to 14 residues. Trimming pared 3 bases from V and 8 bases from J, leaving 16 bases between. This CDR3 reads CASSEMAGYGGYTF. CDR3 coding DNA: TGTGCCAGCAGTGAGATGGCGGGGTATGGGGGCTACACCTTC.

The J gene is TRBJ2-1, the V gene TRBV7-2; D gene ambiguous. CDR1 and CDR2 from the germline V gene are SGHTA and FQGNSA. CDR3 size: 14 residues. Deletions cut 0 bases from V and 3 bases from J, with 6 bases between. DNA for the CDR3: TGTGCCAGCAGCTTAGCGACTGGCTACAATGAGCAGTTCTTC. Its protein is CASSLATGYNEQFF.

This chain links TRBV11-2 with TRBJ1-4; the D is unclear. CDR1 SGHAT and CDR2 FQNNGV come from the germline V gene. The CDR3 totals 16 residues. V was shortened by 5 bases and J by 0 bases, with 13 bases between the two germline ends. CDR3 DNA: TGTGCCAGCAGCCAACGCGGGGTAACAACTAATGAAAAACTGTTTTTT. Residues: CASSQRGVTTNEKLFF.

Here the CDR3 reads CASSDPGRTYEQYF. DNA of the CDR3: TGTGCCAGCAGTGACCCGGGGAGAACCTACGAGCAGTACTTC. The chain links TRBV25-1 to TRBJ2-7; D is possibly TRBD2 (5 bases). The V end lost 3 bases, the J end lost 2 bases, and 11 bases lay between the germline ends. The CDR3 totals 14 residues. The V gene's germline CDR1 is MGHDK and CDR2 SYGVNS.

This clone was picked up one time. This chain joins TRBV3-1 (or the pseudogene TRBV3-2) and TRBJ1-3; the match to TRBD1 covers 9 bases. V lost 6 bases to trimming and J lost 3 bases; unmatched junction nucleotides: 9. Germline-derived CDR1 and CDR2 are LGHDT and YNNKEL (reference sequence). The CDR3 totals 16 residues. CDR3 coding DNA: TGTGCCAGCAGAAGGACAGGGGAATTCGGTGGAAACACCATATATTTT. Protein product: CASRRTGEFGGNTIYF.

J is TRBJ2-1 and V is TRBV6-2 or TRBV6-3, with 10 bases fitting TRBD2. Germline trimming cut 3 bases from V and 12 bases from J; bases unmatched to any gene: 8. In germline, CDR1 is MNHEY, CDR2 SVGEGT. The CDR3 totals 14 residues. This chain's CDR3 is CASSYTGTSVRQFF. The CDR3 bases are TGTGCCAGCAGTTATACCGGGACTAGCGTTCGGCAGTTCTTC.

The chain has TRBV3-1 (or the pseudogene TRBV3-2) and TRBJ1-2; weak D call: TRBD1 (6 bases). Trimming left V 1 base short and J 1 base short, with 13 bases between. From germline, CDR1 is LGHDT and CDR2 YNNKEL (reference sequence). The CDR3 contains 16 residues. The CDR3 bases are TGTGCCAGCAGCCAAGCCGGGACACAAGTTAACTATGGCTACACCTTC. This gives the protein CASSQAGTQVNYGYTF.

The V call is TRBV3-1 (or the pseudogene TRBV3-2), the J call TRBJ1-1, with TRBD1 as a possible D gene (5 bases). Per the germline V gene, CDR1 is LGHDT and CDR2 is YNNKEL (reference sequence). This CDR3 spans 16 amino acids. Trimming left V 0 bases short and J 5 bases short, with 16 bases between. The CDR3 loop is CASSQDGRGDGTEAFF. In DNA, the CDR3 is TGTGCCAGCAGCCAAGATGGTCGGGGGGATGGGACTGAAGCTTTCTTT.

The J gene is TRBJ1-6, the V gene TRBV27, with D tentatively TRBD1 (5 bases). The CDR3 has 18 residues. Trimming took 7 bases from V and 3 from J, leaving 22 bases between them. Germline V gene lookup returns CDR1 MNHEY and CDR2 SMNVEV (reference sequence). CDR3 nucleotide sequence: TGTGCCAGCAAACAAAGAATGGCCAAGACAGACTATAATTCACCCCTCCACTTT. Its translation: CASKQRMAKTDYNSPLHF.

This rearrangement joins TRBV19 to TRBJ1-1, with 7 bases aligning to TRBD1. Germline lookup yields CDR1 LNHDA and CDR2 SQIVND (reference sequence). The CDR3 runs 15 residues. The ends lost 3 bases at V and 1 base at J; junction bases unmatched: 5. In DNA form, the CDR3 reads TGTGCCAGTAGTATGCGTCGGACAGGGAACACTGAAGCTTTCTTT. Translated: CASSMRRTGNTEAFF.

The rearrangement links TRBV10-3 to TRBJ2-3, with D perhaps matching TRBD2 (5 bases). Deletions cut 3 bases from V and 1 base from J, with 17 bases between. Germline V gene lookup returns CDR1 ENHRY and CDR2 SYGVKD. The CDR3 length is 17 residues. The CDR3 region has the DNA TGTGCCATCAGTGACCCGGGAAGTCGATTAGGCACAGATACGCAGTATTTT. Its protein product is CAISDPGSRLGTDTQYF.

The rearrangement links TRBV11-2 to TRBJ2-2; D is possibly TRBD2 (8 bases). Germline-derived CDR1 and CDR2 are SGHAT and FQNNGV. V was clipped by 5 bases and J by 7 bases, with 29 bases between them. The CDR3 runs to 19 residues. The CDR3, as DNA: TGTGCCAGCAGCCCCAGGGGGAGGGAAGCGGGGGCACTCAGCGGGGAGCTGTTTTTT. Translating it yields CASSPRGREAGALSGELFF.